The next 9 T cell receptor beta chains were all read from a single sample in a study of read filtering for tumor transcriptome and immune sequencing. The library was built from about 370 ng RNA with molecular barcoded adaptors for alpha/delta and beta/gamma chains. In TCRdb, the reads were re-called with MiXCR into one record per CDR3 protein. The sample carries under 25,000 distinct CDR3 sequences, about an eighth recorded once. Sequenced material: a population of CD138-negative cells sorted from bone marrow. The source of these receptors is a donor at least 40 years old with multiple myeloma.

This clonotype was counted many times. The chain uses TRBV20-1 and TRBJ2-3; D is unclear. The V end was cut by 6 bases, the J end by 2 bases, with 9 bases between. The CDR3 sequence is 12 residues long. In germline, CDR1 is DFQATT, CDR2 SNEGSKA (reference sequence). The chain's CDR3 is CSADPHTDTQYF. CDR3 in DNA: TGCAGTGCCGATCCGCACACAGATACGCAGTATTTT.

This clonotype occurred many times. The gene calls are TRBV29-1 and TRBJ1-1; D possibly corresponds to TRBD1 (5 bases). Deletions cut 4 bases from V and 1 base from J, with 10 bases between. The CDR3 runs 13 residues. Germline assignment: CDR1 SQVTM and CDR2 ANQGSEA. CDR3 sequence (DNA): TGCAGCGTTGGTAGACAGCCGAACACTGAAGCTTTCTTT. Amino acid sequence: CSVGRQPNTEAFF.

This clonotype showed up just a few times. The chain combines TRBV7-2 with TRBJ2-7, with 8 bases identical to TRBD2. The CDR3 length is 14 residues. With V trimmed by 5 bases and J by 5 bases, 8 bases remained unmatched. From germline, CDR1 is SGHTA and CDR2 FQGNSA. The CDR3 sequence is CASSRPGGANEQYF. As DNA, the CDR3 is TGTGCCAGCAGCCGCCCCGGGGGGGCTAACGAGCAGTACTTC. Full variable domain (outside the CDR3, taken from reference TRBV7-2 and TRBJ2-7): GAGVSQSPSNKVTEKGKDVELRCDPISGHTALYWYRQSLGQGLEFLIYFQGNSAPDKSGLPSDRFSAERTGGSVSTLTIQRTQQEDSAVYLCASSRPGGANEQYFGPGTRLTVT.

This clonotype was detected many times. The chain recombines TRBV10-3 with TRBJ2-2; tentative D call: TRBD1 (5 bases). The CDR3 is 15 amino acids. Germline CDR1 reads ENHRY; CDR2 reads SYGVKD. Trimming pared 4 bases from V and 3 bases from J, leaving 12 bases between. The CDR3 region is CAISVSTGDTGELFF. The CDR3 DNA is TGTGCCATCAGTGTCAGCACAGGCGACACCGGGGAGCTGTTTTTT.

This clonotype was counted ten times or more. This chain connects TRBV30 to TRBJ2-6; D is undetermined. V lost 0 bases, J lost 3 bases, and 3 bases lay in between. Germline-derived CDR1 and CDR2 are GTSNPN and SVGIG (reference sequence). CDR3 length equals 13 residues. The CDR3 bases are TGTGCCTGGAGTGTAAGTGGGGCCAACGTCCTGACTTTC. Its protein is CAWSVSGANVLTF.

This clonotype was found many times. The chain employs TRBV6-5 and TRBJ2-7; D perhaps matches TRBD1 (5 bases). V lost 4 bases and J 2 bases, leaving 15 bases between the germline ends. Germline V lookup: CDR1 MNHEY, CDR2 SVGAGI. This CDR3 spans 15 amino acids. The CDR3 DNA follows: TGTGCCAGCAGTTCGACAGTTGAGGCAACCTACGAGCAGTACTTC. It yields the protein CASSSTVEATYEQYF.

Comment on this clonotype: This may be a read error, as it is one base from a much larger clone. The rearrangement joins TRBV4-1 to TRBJ1-5; 7 bases match TRBD1. Germline-derived CDR1 and CDR2 are MGHRA and YSYEKL. The CDR3 extends over 13 amino acids. In DNA form, the CDR3 reads TGCACCAGCAGCCATGCCAGGGGGCAGCCCCAGCATTTT. Its protein is CTSSHARGQPQHF.

This chain links TRBV7-9 with TRBJ2-3; D ambiguous. Trimming shortened V by 8 bases and J by 1 base, and 13 bases separated the two germline ends. Germline V gene lookup returns CDR1 SEHNR and CDR2 FQNEAQ (reference sequence). CDR3 length equals 14 residues. CDR3 sequence (DNA): TGTGCCAGCCTCATGGGTGGAGGCACAGATACGCAGTATTTT. This translates into CASLMGGGTDTQYF.

This clonotype was detected ten times or more. This probably arose from a read error, given a far larger clone one base away. The gene calls are TRBV5-4 and TRBJ1-4, with a tentative D call TRBD1 (5 bases). The J call may be mistaken, given a closer DNA end match to TRBJ2-3. The CDR3 covers 15 residues. Germline V gives CDR1 SGHNT, CDR2 YYREEE (reference sequence). The CDR3 DNA follows: TGTGCCAGCAGCCCCGGACATACTGTCACAGGTACGCAGTATTTT. It codes for CASSPGHTVTGTQYF.